Listed here are 19 T cell receptor beta chains from one sample, sequenced in a study of cytomegalovirus exposure and HLA in healthy donors. Primers for the PCR totalled 60 Vbeta and 13 Jbeta. Assay: immunoSEQ multiplex PCR; the TCRdb copy retains only in-frame clones and omits some. The table lists about 98,000 clones, 65% to 80% of them singletons, with around 17% in the top ten. Material: PBMCs. These receptors originate from a man between 60 and 70 years old in good health and CMV-seropositive.

This clone was detected once. The chain couples TRBV7-2 to TRBJ2-2, with TRBD1 matching over 9 bases. Germline V gene data show CDR1 as SGHTA and CDR2 as FQGNSA. The J segment lost 6 bases and the V segment lost 2 bases, leaving 4 bases of the junction unmatched. This CDR3 contains 15 residues. The CDR3 DNA follows: TGTGCCAGCAGCTTATGGGACAGGGAGTCCGGGGAGCTGTTTTTT. Encoded protein: CASSLWDRESGELFF.

The J gene is TRBJ2-3, the V gene TRBV11-2; a weak D match, TRBD1 (6 bases). The V end lost 2 bases, the J end lost 3 bases, and 6 bases lay between the germline ends. The CDR3 has 13 residues. CDR1 and CDR2 from the germline V gene are SGHAT and FQNNGV. This CDR3 reads CASSLTGTDTQYF. In DNA form, the CDR3 reads TGTGCCAGCAGCTTAACAGGGACAGATACGCAGTATTTT.

This clone was recorded once. This chain links TRBV7-9 with TRBJ1-6; 11 nucleotides align to TRBD1. Germline V gene lookup returns CDR1 SEHNR and CDR2 FQNEAQ (reference sequence). The CDR3 covers 16 residues. The junction had 3 bases not matched to a gene; V was cut back by 1 base and J by 7 bases. CDR3 residues: CASSLDRDRGNSPLHF. DNA for the CDR3: TGTGCCAGCAGCTTAGACCGGGACAGGGGGAATTCACCCCTCCACTTT.

This clone appeared a few times. The CDR3 nucleotides are TGTGCCAGCAGCTCCAGAACTGAAGCTTTCTTT. This gives the protein CASSSRTEAFF. J is TRBJ1-1 and V is TRBV7-3; unclear D gene. The V end was cut by 4 bases, the J end by 5 bases, with 5 bases between. The CDR3 length is 11 residues. Germline values: CDR1 SGHTA, CDR2 FQGTGA.

A few counts support this clone. The rearrangement uses TRBV25-1 and TRBJ1-1; D is undetermined. This CDR3 comprises 15 residues. Trimming took 4 bases from V and 8 from J, leaving 20 bases between them. Germline V gene sequence: CDR1 MGHDK, CDR2 SYGVNS. DNA of the CDR3: TGTGCCAGCAGTGGGTCGGTAATGCGGCTCACCGAAGCTTTCTTT. Protein: CASSGSVMRLTEAFF.

The chain employs TRBV5-4 and TRBJ2-2, with D maybe TRBD1 (6 bases). The germline V gene has CDR1 SGHNT and CDR2 YYREEE (reference sequence). This CDR3 comprises 16 residues. V was shortened by 4 bases and J by 4 bases, with 17 bases between the two germline ends. CDR3 protein: CASSQANLQGTGELFF. CDR3 nucleotides: TGTGCCAGCAGCCAAGCGAATTTACAGGGCACCGGGGAGCTGTTTTTT.

The V call is TRBV18, the J call TRBJ2-5, with a weak D call TRBD1 (5 bases). Trimming shortened V by 2 bases and J by 2 bases, and 6 bases separated the two germline ends. Germline CDR1 is KGHSH and CDR2 is LQKENI. The CDR3 spans 13 residues. The DNA of the CDR3 is TGTGCCAGCTCACCAACAGGTCAAGAGACCCAGTACTTC. This gives the protein CASSPTGQETQYF.

The chain is built from TRBV29-1 and TRBJ1-1; TRBD1 aligns across 9 bases. With 4 bases clipped from V and 2 bases from J, the junction kept 8 bases outside the gene matches. The CDR3 consists of 15 residues. The germline V gene encodes CDR1 SQVTM and CDR2 ANQGSEA. The CDR3 spells CSVVTGQGLNTEAFF. CDR3 in DNA: TGCAGCGTTGTGACGGGACAGGGCCTCAACACTGAAGCTTTCTTT.

The chain links TRBV6-1 to TRBJ2-2; the D gene is possibly TRBD1 (6 bases). CDR1 MNHNS and CDR2 SASEGT come from the germline V gene. Trimming removed 2 bases at V and 0 bases at J, with 10 bases between. There are 16 residues in the CDR3. This CDR3 reads CASSEPRGTNTGELFF. In DNA form, the CDR3 reads TGTGCCAGCAGTGAACCGAGGGGGACGAACACCGGGGAGCTGTTTTTT.

The chain carries TRBV19 and TRBJ1-5, with TRBD1 identical over 9 bases. The germline gives CDR1 LNHDA, CDR2 SQIVND (reference sequence). After removal of 5 bases from V and 4 bases from J, the junction contained 15 bases not matched to a gene. The CDR3 has 18 residues. CDR3 nucleotide sequence: TGTGCCAGTAGTCGGAAGACGCCGGGACAGGGTAGGAATCAGCCCCAGCATTTT. Translation: CASSRKTPGQGRNQPQHF.

V usage is TRBV2 and J usage is TRBJ2-3; 11 positions match TRBD1. Germline V gives CDR1 SNHLY, CDR2 FYNNEI. J lost 2 bases, V lost 6 bases, and 4 bases had no gene match. This CDR3 has 15 amino acids. The chain's CDR3 is CASRGQGVPTDTQYF. CDR3 in DNA: TGTGCCAGCAGGGGACAGGGGGTTCCCACAGATACGCAGTATTTT.

This chain links TRBV9 with TRBJ2-7, with D tentatively TRBD1 (6 bases). CDR1 and CDR2 (germline): SGDLS, YYNGEE. V was shortened by 6 bases and J by 1 base, with 23 bases between the two germline ends. CDR3 size: 17 residues. DNA of the CDR3: TGTGCCAGCACCCTGACCCCCCAGGGGCAACCATCCTACGAGCAGTACTTC. Translation: CASTLTPQGQPSYEQYF.

J is TRBJ1-1 and V is TRBV6-1; D uncertain. The CDR3 runs to 15 residues. V was trimmed by 0 bases and J by 6 bases, leaving 14 bases between them. CDR1 and CDR2 from the germline V gene are MNHNS and SASEGT. The CDR3 DNA reads as TGTGCCAGCAGTGAAGCGCGGCAATCGGAGGCTGAAGCTTTCTTT. Amino acid sequence: CASSEARQSEAEAFF.

This clone turned up a few times. J is TRBJ1-4 and V is TRBV6-1; TRBD1 might be the D (6 bases). In germline, CDR1 is MNHNS, CDR2 SASEGT. Trimming cost V 6 bases and J 5 bases, with 13 bases left between them. This CDR3 region has 14 residues. This CDR3 is CASSRTASNEKLFF. The CDR3 region has the DNA TGTGCCAGCAGCAGGACAGCGTCGAATGAAAAACTGTTTTTT.

V and J are TRBV19 and TRBJ2-6, with 8 bases fitting TRBD2. V lost 2 bases to trimming and J lost 2 bases; unmatched junction nucleotides: 2. Germline-derived CDR1 and CDR2 are LNHDA and SQIVND (reference sequence). The CDR3 loop spans 16 amino acids. The CDR3 DNA is TGTGCCAGTAGTATACGGGGGGGGACTGGGGCCAACGTCCTGACTTTC. As protein: CASSIRGGTGANVLTF.

The V call is TRBV9, the J call TRBJ2-2; 9 bases are shared with TRBD1. The germline gives CDR1 SGDLS, CDR2 YYNGEE. The V segment lost 3 bases and the J segment 6 bases; nucleotides outside the gene matches: 9. This CDR3 contains 16 residues. The CDR3 sequence is CASSADLQGAAGELFF. The CDR3 DNA is TGTGCCAGCAGCGCGGACCTACAGGGGGCCGCCGGGGAGCTGTTTTTT.

The chain employs TRBV19 and TRBJ1-2, with D possibly matching TRBD1 (5 bases). V shed 6 bases and J shed 5 bases, with 13 bases lying between them. The CDR3 contains 13 residues. Germline loops: CDR1 LNHDA, CDR2 SQIVND (reference sequence). For the CDR3, the DNA is TGTGCCAGTAGCCCGGCCGCAGGGTATGGCTACACCTTC. It codes for CASSPAAGYGYTF.

The chain carries TRBV9 and TRBJ2-5, with a tentative D call TRBD1 (6 bases). V lost 7 bases, J lost 1 base, and 11 bases lay in between. The CDR3 consists of 13 residues. Germline V gene data show CDR1 as SGDLS and CDR2 as YYNGEE. This CDR3 reads CASAAGVQETQYF. As DNA, the CDR3 is TGTGCCAGCGCCGCAGGGGTCCAAGAGACCCAGTACTTC.

V is TRBV4-3 and J is TRBJ2-1; D is ambiguous. From germline, CDR1 is LGHNA and CDR2 YSLEER. The CDR3 is 11 amino acids. V lost 5 bases and J lost 7, with 6 bases in between. The CDR3 DNA reads TGCGCCAGCAGCTTAGCTAATGAGCAGTTCTTC. As protein: CASSLANEQFF.